The clone carrying this T cell receptor beta chain was counted a single time. These data belong to a study of neoadjuvant anti-PD-1 for oral cavity cancer. In the study overall: Most patients had three to four biweekly doses of 3 mg/kg nivolumab before resection.

The V end was cut by 2 bases, the J end by 6 bases, with 11 bases between. The CDR3 consists of 14 residues. Per germline, CDR1 MNHEY and CDR2 SMNVEV (reference sequence). This table comes from immunoSEQ multiplex PCR, and its TCRdb copy is limited to in-frame clones, with some not included. The sample has tens of thousands of clones, about 90% seen once. Time point reported: after neoadjuvant nivolumab, at surgical resection. Patients had newly diagnosed, untreated stage II-IVA oral cavity squamous cell carcinoma. Analysis of PBMCs was direct, with no culture step. Sequences were derived from PBMCs, sampled after nivolumab (anti-PD-1) treatment. The clonotype comes from a person between 40 and 85 years old with oral cavity squamous cell carcinoma. V usage is TRBV27 and J usage is TRBJ2-4, with D perhaps TRBD1 (5 bases). CDR3 in DNA: TGTGCCAGCAGTTTAGATAGGGGATCAAACATTCAGTACTTC. Its translation: CASSLDRGSNIQYF.